This TCR beta chain was captured in a study of shared clonotypes between healthy human individuals. Whole-study context: Per donor, CD8 memory used one plate, CD8 naive used two, CD4 memory used three and CD4 naive used three.

200 to 250 ng DNA, about 30,000 T cell genomes, went into each sorted-subset replicate PCR. Clones were read by immunoSEQ multiplex PCR, and TCRdb kept only the in-frame ones, dropping some. The sample lists approximately 940,000 clones; more than 75% were seen once. The V end lost 0 bases, the J end lost 9 bases, and 15 bases lay between the germline ends. This CDR3 is built from 14 residues. Germline CDR1 LGHNA, CDR2 YNFKEQ. Negatively enriched CD4+ T cells were divided by CD45RA into naive and memory. The gene calls are TRBV4-2 and TRBJ2-7, with D possibly TRBD1 on 6 matching bases. What was sequenced was memory CD4+ T cells sorted from blood. The subset denotes: CD45RA-negative fraction. This sequence was found in a man between 18 and 35 years old in good health. Here the CDR3 DNA reads TGTGCCAGCAGCCAAGACAAGACAGGCCGTGGGCAGTACTTC. Residues: CASSQDKTGRGQYF.